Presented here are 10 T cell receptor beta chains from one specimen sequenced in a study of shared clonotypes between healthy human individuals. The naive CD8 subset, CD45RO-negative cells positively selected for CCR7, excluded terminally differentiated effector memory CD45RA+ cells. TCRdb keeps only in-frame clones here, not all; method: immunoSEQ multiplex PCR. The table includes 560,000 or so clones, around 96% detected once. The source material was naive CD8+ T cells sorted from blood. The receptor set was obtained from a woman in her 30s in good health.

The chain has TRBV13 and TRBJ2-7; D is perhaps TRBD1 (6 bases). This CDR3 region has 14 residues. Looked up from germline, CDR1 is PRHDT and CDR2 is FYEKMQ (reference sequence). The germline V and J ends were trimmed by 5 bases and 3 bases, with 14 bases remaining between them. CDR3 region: CASSRVGQSYEQYF. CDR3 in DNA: TGTGCCAGCAGCAGAGTGGGACAAAGCTACGAGCAGTACTTC.

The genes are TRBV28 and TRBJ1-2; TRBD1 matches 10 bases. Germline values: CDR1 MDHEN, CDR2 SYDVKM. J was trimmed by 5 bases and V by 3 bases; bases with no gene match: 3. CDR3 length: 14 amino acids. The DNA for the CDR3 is TGTGCCAGCAGTTTGGGACAGGGGTGGTATGGCTACACCTTC. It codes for CASSLGQGWYGYTF.

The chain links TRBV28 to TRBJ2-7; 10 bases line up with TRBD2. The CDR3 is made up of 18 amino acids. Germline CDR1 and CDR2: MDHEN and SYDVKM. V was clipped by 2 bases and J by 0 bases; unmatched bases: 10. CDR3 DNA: TGTGCCAGCAGTTTAGAGGTGGCTAGCGGGAGTAACTCCTACGAGCAGTACTTC. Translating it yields CASSLEVASGSNSYEQYF.

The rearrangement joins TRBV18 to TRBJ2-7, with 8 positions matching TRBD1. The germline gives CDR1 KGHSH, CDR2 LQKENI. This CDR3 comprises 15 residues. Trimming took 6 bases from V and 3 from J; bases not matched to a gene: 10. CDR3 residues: CASSLDRGVNYEQYF. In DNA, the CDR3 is TGTGCCAGCTCTCTCGACAGGGGAGTCAACTACGAGCAGTACTTC.

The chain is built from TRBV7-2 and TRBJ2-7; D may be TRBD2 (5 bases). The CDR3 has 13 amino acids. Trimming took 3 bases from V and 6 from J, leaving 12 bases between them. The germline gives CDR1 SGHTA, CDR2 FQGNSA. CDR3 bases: TGTGCCAGCAGCTTCAGTGAGGGCGCCGAGCAGTACTTC. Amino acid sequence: CASSFSEGAEQYF.

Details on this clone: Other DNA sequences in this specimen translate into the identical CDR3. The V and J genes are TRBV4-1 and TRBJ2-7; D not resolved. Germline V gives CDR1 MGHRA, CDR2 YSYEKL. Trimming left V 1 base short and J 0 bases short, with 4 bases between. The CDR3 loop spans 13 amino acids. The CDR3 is CASSQVSSYEQYF. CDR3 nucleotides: TGCGCCAGCAGCCAAGTGTCCTCCTACGAGCAGTACTTC.

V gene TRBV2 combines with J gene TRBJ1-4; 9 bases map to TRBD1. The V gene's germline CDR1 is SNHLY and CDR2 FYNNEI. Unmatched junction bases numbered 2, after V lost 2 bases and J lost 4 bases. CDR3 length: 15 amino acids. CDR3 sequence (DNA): TGTGCCAGCAGTGAATTGGGACAGGGTAATGAAAAACTGTTTTTT. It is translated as CASSELGQGNEKLFF.

This CDR3 is CASSFRGLAGAYEQYF. The CDR3 nucleotides read TGTGCCAGCAGTTTTAGGGGACTAGCGGGAGCCTACGAGCAGTACTTC. This chain joins TRBV11-3 and TRBJ2-7; 14 nucleotides line up with TRBD2. The CDR3 contains 16 residues. The germline gives CDR1 SGHNT, CDR2 YENEEA. J was trimmed by 2 bases and V by 6 bases; bases with no gene match: 6.

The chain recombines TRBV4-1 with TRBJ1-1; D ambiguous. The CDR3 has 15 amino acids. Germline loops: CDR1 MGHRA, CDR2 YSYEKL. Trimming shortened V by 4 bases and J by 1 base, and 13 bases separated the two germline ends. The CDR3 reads CASSPSGGQNTEAFF. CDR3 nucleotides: TGCGCCAGCAGCCCTTCAGGTGGGCAGAACACTGAAGCTTTCTTT.

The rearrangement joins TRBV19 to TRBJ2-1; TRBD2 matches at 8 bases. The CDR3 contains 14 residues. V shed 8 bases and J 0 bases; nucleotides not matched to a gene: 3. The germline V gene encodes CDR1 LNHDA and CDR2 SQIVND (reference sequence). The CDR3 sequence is CASREGSSYNEQFF. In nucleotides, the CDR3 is TGTGCCAGTCGGGAGGGAAGCTCCTACAATGAGCAGTTCTTC. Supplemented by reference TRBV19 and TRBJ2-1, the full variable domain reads DGGITQSPKYLFRKEGQNVTLSCEQNLNHDAMYWYRQDPGQGLRLIYYSQIVNDFQKGDIAEGYSVSREKKESFPLTVTSAQKNPTAFYLCASREGSSYNEQFFGPGTRLTVL.